This TCR beta chain stems from a study of blood T cell repertoires in COVID-19. The CDR3 has 13 amino acids. CDR1 and CDR2 (germline): GTSNPN, SVGIG (reference sequence). Trimming took off 2 bases at V and 2 bases at J, with 10 bases between the two ends. Sequencing was performed with immunoSEQ multiplex PCR; in TCRdb, only in-frame clones are kept and a portion is missing. The data contain under 450,000 clones, about 80% of them singletons. This clone was found once. This TCR derives from a human donor with acute or convalescent COVID-19. The donor label of this sample is uncertain. J is TRBJ2-7 and V is TRBV30; perhaps TRBD2 as D (6 bases). Sequences were obtained from peripheral blood. The CDR3 is CAWSWRETYEQYF. The CDR3 DNA sequence: TGTGCCTGGAGTTGGCGGGAAACCTACGAGCAGTACTTC. The full variable domain, its missing parts supplied by reference TRBV30 and TRBJ2-7, is SQTIHQWPATLVQPVGSPLSLECTVEGTSNPNLYWYRQAAGRGLQLLFYSVGIGQISSEVPQNLSASRPQDRQFILSSKKLLLSDSGFYLCAWSWRETYEQYFGPGTRLTVT.